These 9 T cell receptor beta chains were sequenced from one sample in a study of CXCR3-negative and CXCR3-positive naive CD8 T cells. Libraries of TRB cDNA were made by 5' RACE and carried UMIs. TCRdb reanalyzed the 5' RACE reads, giving one entry per CDR3 protein sequence and no DNA. The listing records about 57,000 distinct CDR3 sequences. The sample was memory CD8+ T cells from blood. The receptors were sampled from a human donor in good health. Some clones in this sample may be carry-over from other donors' samples.

CDR3 amino acids: CSAREVGQIREKLFF. The gene calls are TRBV20-1 and TRBJ1-4; with no DNA, the TCRdb D assignment of TRBD1 cannot be verified. From germline, CDR1 is DFQATT and CDR2 SNEGSKA (reference sequence). The CDR3 is 15 amino acids.

The J gene is TRBJ2-7, the V gene TRBV13; TCRdb's D call of TRBD2 is untestable without DNA. Germline CDR1 and CDR2: PRHDT and FYEKMQ (reference sequence). The CDR3 covers 17 residues. The CDR3 reads CASSPTSGTDKVHEQYF.

The CDR3 loop reads CSARDHGTENTEAFF. The J gene is TRBJ1-1, the V gene TRBV20-1; TCRdb's D call, TRBD1, is unchecked because there is no DNA. The CDR3 totals 15 residues. Germline V gene lookup returns CDR1 DFQATT and CDR2 SNEGSKA (reference sequence).

The rearrangement joins TRBV4-3 to TRBJ2-7. The CDR3 is made up of 13 amino acids. Germline assignment: CDR1 LGHNA and CDR2 YSLEER. The CDR3 loop reads CASSQGWGYEQYF.

This sequence joins TRBV20-1 and TRBJ2-7; TCRdb's D call of TRBD2 is untestable without DNA. Germline V lookup: CDR1 DFQATT, CDR2 SNEGSKA (reference sequence). The CDR3 consists of 17 residues. CDR3 in amino acids: CSARPFSPRDYSYEQYF.

The chain employs TRBV20-1 and TRBJ2-7; TCRdb's D call of TRBD1 is untestable without DNA. The CDR3 totals 13 residues. Germline V gives CDR1 DFQATT, CDR2 SNEGSKA (reference sequence). The CDR3 region is CSASPDFSYEQYF.

The chain has TRBV20-1 and TRBJ1-5. CDR1 and CDR2 from the germline V gene are DFQATT and SNEGSKA (reference sequence). The CDR3 totals 16 residues. CDR3 sequence reads: CSARDPGLLTFQPQHF.

The V gene is TRBV29-1, the J gene TRBJ1-1; the TCRdb D gene call, TRBD1, has no DNA to confirm it. CDR1 is SQVTM, CDR2 ANQGSEA, per germline. This CDR3 contains 13 residues. This CDR3 is CSVEVGQGTEAFF.

J is TRBJ2-7 and V is TRBV29-1; absent DNA, TCRdb's TRBD2 call cannot be checked. Germline CDR1 reads SQVTM; CDR2 reads ANQGSEA. This CDR3 is built from 13 residues. CDR3 amino acids: CSTGGDSSYEQYF.